These 18 T cell receptor beta chains were all obtained from the same sample, sequenced in a study of cytomegalovirus exposure and HLA in healthy donors. Researchers ran the PCR with 60 Vbeta and 13 Jbeta primers. TCRdb's copy holds only in-frame clones and misses some; the assay was immunoSEQ multiplex PCR. The sample lists 70,000 to 90,000 clones, approximately 70% occurring once. Sequenced sample: PBMCs. These TCRs come from a man aged 55 to 70 in good health and CMV-seropositive.

This clone was observed once. The J gene is TRBJ1-3, the V gene TRBV18; 8 bases fit TRBD1. Trimming at V came to 6 bases and at J to 0 bases, leaving 4 bases not matched to a gene. The CDR3 contains 15 residues. Germline V CDR1 and CDR2: KGHSH, LQKENI. Here the CDR3 DNA reads TGTGCCAGCTCCCGGACAGGGCTCTCTGGAAACACCATATATTTT. This gives the protein CASSRTGLSGNTIYF.

This clone was seen only once. This sample also contains other DNA sequences that code for the same CDR3. This chain joins TRBV4-1 and TRBJ1-1, with 8 bases matching TRBD1. CDR1 and CDR2 (germline): MGHRA, YSYEKL. This CDR3 comprises 15 residues. The V and J ends lost 1 base and 8 bases, in that order; junction bases with no gene match: 9. CDR3 bases: TGCGCCAGCAGCCAAGGAGAATGGGACAGGCTCGAAGCTTTCTTT. This encodes CASSQGEWDRLEAFF.

There are a few counts of this clone. The chain has TRBV5-1 and TRBJ2-4; tentatively, D is TRBD1 (6 bases). Germline V gene lookup returns CDR1 SGHRS and CDR2 YFSETQ. Trimming took 1 base from V and 1 from J, leaving 12 bases between them. This CDR3 is 16 amino acids long. The CDR3 DNA reads as TGCGCCAGCAGCTTGAACGAGGGGGTCGCCAAAAACATTCAGTACTTC. Translating gives CASSLNEGVAKNIQYF.

The chain links TRBV9 to TRBJ1-5; 8 bases fit TRBD1. CDR1 and CDR2 (germline): SGDLS, YYNGEE. The CDR3 is made up of 14 amino acids. After removal of 4 bases from V and 7 bases from J, the junction contained 7 bases not matched to a gene. The CDR3 nucleotides are TGTGCCAGCAGCCCCTGGACAGGGCCCCAGCCCCAGCATTTT. Translated, it gives CASSPWTGPQPQHF.

On this clone itself: Compared with germline, one end of the junction differs, possibly owing to a read error. Other DNA variants within this sample encode the same CDR3. V gene TRBV7-2 combines with J gene TRBJ1-5; 7 bases line up with TRBD1. Germline values: CDR1 SGHTA, CDR2 FQGNSA. This CDR3 comprises 15 residues. The chain's CDR3 is CASSFRAGGNQPQHF. For the CDR3, the DNA is TGTGCCAGCAGCTTTAGGGCAGGGGGAAATCAGCCCCAGCATTTC.

V gene TRBV9 combines with J gene TRBJ2-2; D gene uncertain. This CDR3 has 15 amino acids. With 6 bases removed from V and 0 bases from J, the gap between germline ends came to 12 bases. Germline V gene sequence: CDR1 SGDLS, CDR2 YYNGEE. CDR3 in amino acids: CASTPGFPNTGELFF. For the CDR3, the DNA is TGTGCCAGCACCCCAGGCTTCCCGAACACCGGGGAGCTGTTTTTT.

This clone occurred once. The J gene is TRBJ2-7, the V gene TRBV2; D possibly corresponds to TRBD1 (6 bases). The length of the CDR3 is 13 residues. Germline V gives CDR1 SNHLY, CDR2 FYNNEI. Trimming removed 6 bases from V and 6 bases from J, with 15 bases in between. CDR3: CASRDRQGGEQYF. CDR3 sequence (DNA): TGTGCCAGCAGAGACAGGCAGGGCGGCGAGCAGTACTTC.

The V call is TRBV5-1, the J call TRBJ2-7; 10 bases map to TRBD1. Looked up from germline, CDR1 is SGHRS and CDR2 is YFSETQ. V shed 6 bases and J 6 bases; nucleotides not matched to a gene: 6. The CDR3 contains 13 residues. CDR3 nucleotides: TGCGCCAGCACCGGGACAGGGGTCGGCGAGCAGTACTTC. Translated, it gives CASTGTGVGEQYF. The full variable domain, completed using reference TRBV5-1 and TRBJ2-7, is KAGVTQTPRYLIKTRGQQVTLSCSPISGHRSVSWYQQTPGQGLQFLFEYFSETQRNKGNFPGRFSGRQFSNSRSEMNVSTLELGDSALYLCASTGTGVGEQYFGPGTRLTVT.

The V and J genes are TRBV4-3 and TRBJ1-1; 9 nucleotides align to TRBD1. This CDR3 spans 15 amino acids. V shed 4 bases and J 12 bases; nucleotides not matched to a gene: 15. Germline CDR1 LGHNA, CDR2 YSLEER. CDR3 DNA: TGCGCCAGCAGCCGGGGAACACCGGGACAGGGTCATCCTTTCTTT. Translating it yields CASSRGTPGQGHPFF.

This chain connects TRBV18 to TRBJ1-2; TRBD1 agrees at 8 bases. The CDR3 loop spans 16 amino acids. The junction had 9 bases not matched to a gene; V was cut back by 6 bases and J by 0 bases. CDR1 KGHSH and CDR2 LQKENI come from the germline V gene. In DNA form, the CDR3 reads TGTGCCAGCTCGTCCGGGACAGGCCACTCTAACTATGGCTACACCTTC. This sequence encodes CASSSGTGHSNYGYTF.

This clone was counted a single time. This chain links TRBV27 with TRBJ2-1, with 7 bases fitting TRBD1. Germline V gene data show CDR1 as MNHEY and CDR2 as SMNVEV (reference sequence). The CDR3 is made up of 14 amino acids. After removal of 2 bases from V and 7 bases from J, the junction contained 5 bases not matched to a gene. The DNA for the CDR3 is TGTGCCAGCAGTTTAAACAGGGGTTTGAATGAGCAGTTCTTC. Translation: CASSLNRGLNEQFF.

This sequence joins TRBV19 and TRBJ2-7; D uncertain. Trimming took off 4 bases at V and 2 bases at J, with 6 bases between the two ends. CDR1 and CDR2 (germline): LNHDA, SQIVND (reference sequence). The CDR3 length is 12 residues. The DNA of the CDR3 is TGTGCCAGTAGTACCGTTCCCTACGAGCAGTACTTC. Translating gives CASSTVPYEQYF.

J is TRBJ2-7 and V is TRBV6-5, with 10 bases that match TRBD1. Trimming removed 7 bases from V and 3 bases from J; junction bases left unmatched: 6. CDR3 length: 14 residues. The V gene's germline CDR1 is MNHEY and CDR2 SVGAGI. CDR3 amino acids: CASTSGTGVYEQYF. DNA of the CDR3: TGTGCCAGCACCTCCGGGACAGGGGTCTACGAGCAGTACTTC.

The gene calls are TRBV7-2 and TRBJ1-6; D unresolved. V lost 5 bases and J 6 bases, leaving 17 bases between the germline ends. The CDR3 is 16 amino acids. Per the germline V gene, CDR1 is SGHTA and CDR2 is FQGNSA. The CDR3 here is CASSPLFKTPNSPLHF. CDR3 sequence (DNA): TGTGCCAGCAGCCCGCTATTTAAAACCCCTAATTCACCCCTCCACTTT.

For this clone: The limits of the CDR3 on the DNA are not certain, so only TCRdb's listed CDR3 is given. CDR3 sequence: CAWAQGARAYF. The genes are TRBV30 and TRBJ2-7; the table gives TRBD1 as D, unverified against the DNA. CDR1 and CDR2 (germline): GTSNPN, SVGIG (reference sequence). The CDR3 is made up of 11 amino acids, end residues included.

The chain employs TRBV19 and TRBJ2-1; TRBD2 matches at 7 bases. Losses at the gene ends were 4 bases for V and 16 bases for J; bases not matched to a gene: 13. The CDR3 sequence is 13 residues long. Germline V gene data show CDR1 as LNHDA and CDR2 as SQIVND (reference sequence). The CDR3 reads CASSTLPGGRLFF. CDR3 in DNA: TGTGCCAGTAGTACCCTCCCTGGCGGGAGACTTTTCTTC.

The chain joins TRBV6-6 to TRBJ1-5; possibly TRBD1 for D (5 bases). Germline V gene data show CDR1 as MNHNY and CDR2 as SVGAGI (reference sequence). V lost 2 bases to trimming and J lost 1 base, with 12 bases between them. This CDR3 is built from 16 residues. CDR3 in DNA: TGTGCCAGCAGTTACCTAGTGACAGTCAGCAATCAGCCCCAGCATTTT. Protein sequence: CASSYLVTVSNQPQHF.

This clone has a single count. This chain links TRBV9 with TRBJ2-3; 12 bases align to TRBD2. CDR3 length equals 18 residues. CDR1 is SGDLS and CDR2 is YYNGEE in the germline V gene. V shed 0 bases and J 3 bases; nucleotides not matched to a gene: 8. The DNA for the CDR3 is TGTGCCAGCAGCGTAGGACTAGCGGGGGCCACCGGGACAGATACGCAGTATTTT. Translated, it gives CASSVGLAGATGTDTQYF.